Below are 13 T cell receptor beta chains sequenced from a single sample in a study of blood T cell repertoires in COVID-19 (dated by TCRdb to 2018 to 2020). Library generation was performed with the immunoSEQ multiplex PCR assay. The immuneACCESS repertoire file appears here via TCRdb, limited to in-frame rearrangements. These files lack a portion of the clones; in checked studies, under half of the deficit traces to unresolved V genes, and the cause of the others is not known. In all, the sample holds 60,000 or so clones, and 65% to 85% of those were seen once. Jointly, the top ten make up less than 30% of the sample. The source material was peripheral blood. The receptors derive from a human donor in a cohort sampled during active COVID-19.

CDR3: CASSLAGRETQYF. DNA for the CDR3: TGTGCCAGCAGCTTGGCCGGTCGGGAGACCCAGTACTTC. The J gene is TRBJ2-5, the V gene TRBV5-4; D uncertain. V was trimmed by 0 bases and J by 5 bases, leaving 8 bases between them. Germline V gene sequence: CDR1 SGHNT, CDR2 YYREEE (reference sequence). The length of the CDR3 is 13 residues.

The V gene is TRBV18, the J gene TRBJ1-1; 8 positions match TRBD1. Per the germline V gene, CDR1 is KGHSH and CDR2 is LQKENI. The trim removed 3 bases at V and 1 base at J, leaving 7 bases unmatched. The CDR3 has 16 amino acids. CDR3 DNA: TGTGCCAGCTCACCGACAGGGGTCGGTTCGAACACTGAAGCTTTCTTT. Translating gives CASSPTGVGSNTEAFF. Using reference TRBV18 and TRBJ1-1 for the parts outside the CDR3, the full variable domain is NAGVMQNPRHLVRRRGQEARLRCSPMKGHSHVYWYRQLPEEGLKFMVYLQKENIIDESGMPKERFSAEFPKEGPSILRIQQVVRGDSAAYFCASSPTGVGSNTEAFFGQGTRLTVV.

The rearrangement links TRBV9 to TRBJ2-1; TRBD2 might be the D (6 bases). Germline CDR1 and CDR2: SGDLS and YYNGEE. V dropped 0 bases and J dropped 9 bases, with 16 bases sitting between them. The CDR3 extends over 15 amino acids. The CDR3 DNA is TGTGCCAGCAGCGTAGTTAGCGGAGAGTACGGTGAGCAGTTCTTC. Translation: CASSVVSGEYGEQFF.

This clone occurred many times. This sample also contains other DNA sequences that code for the same CDR3. V and J are TRBV11-3 and TRBJ2-1; TRBD1 agrees at 8 bases. CDR1 and CDR2 from the germline V gene are SGHNT and YENEEA. The ends lost 5 bases at V and 8 bases at J; junction bases unmatched: 14. This CDR3 is built from 16 residues. CDR3 DNA: TGTGCCAGCAGCCCGTTAGGGGGAGACAGGGGAGATGAGCAGTTCTTC. It specifies CASSPLGGDRGDEQFF.

J is TRBJ2-1 and V is TRBV7-3; 8 bases match TRBD1. The V and J ends lost 5 bases and 3 bases, in that order; junction bases with no gene match: 9. Germline V gives CDR1 SGHTA, CDR2 FQGTGA. The CDR3 runs to 16 residues. This CDR3 reads CASSPGDRISYNEQFF. In DNA, the CDR3 is TGTGCCAGCAGCCCCGGGGACAGGATCAGCTACAATGAGCAGTTCTTC.

V is TRBV9 and J is TRBJ1-3; 8 bases map to TRBD1. The CDR3 runs to 16 residues. Germline V lookup: CDR1 SGDLS, CDR2 YYNGEE. With 4 bases clipped from V and 0 bases from J, the junction kept 6 bases outside the gene matches. In DNA, the CDR3 is TGTGCCAGCAGCACAAGGACAGGGCCCTCTGGAAACACCATATATTTT. Translating it yields CASSTRTGPSGNTIYF.

The V call is TRBV18, the J call TRBJ1-1, with D possibly matching TRBD1 (6 bases). The V end was cut by 5 bases, the J end by 0 bases, with 10 bases between. The CDR3 sequence is 14 residues long. Germline-derived CDR1 and CDR2 are KGHSH and LQKENI. The CDR3 DNA sequence: TGTGCCAGCTCAGGCGGGGGCATGAACACTGAAGCTTTCTTT. This encodes CASSGGGMNTEAFF.

The rearrangement links TRBV10-3 to TRBJ2-1, with a weak D call TRBD2 (6 bases). This CDR3 is 16 amino acids long. Deletions cut 2 bases from V and 10 bases from J, with 21 bases between. The germline CDR1 and CDR2 sequences are ENHRY and SYGVKD. The CDR3 coding sequence is TGTGCCATCAGTGAGCCCCTGGGACTCAATGCCTCGGAGCAGTTCTTC. Its translation is CAISEPLGLNASEQFF.

The chain combines TRBV19 with TRBJ2-2, with D tentatively TRBD1 (6 bases). CDR3 length: 15 residues. V was shortened by 1 base and J by 5 bases, with 11 bases between the two germline ends. Germline CDR1 is LNHDA and CDR2 is SQIVND (reference sequence). In nucleotides, the CDR3 is TGTGCCAGTAGTATAGGCGGACAGAGAACCGGGGAGCTGTTTTTT. Encoded protein: CASSIGGQRTGELFF.

The chain has TRBV5-1 and TRBJ1-2, with 7 bases fitting TRBD1. Germline CDR1 is SGHRS and CDR2 is YFSETQ. This CDR3 is 15 amino acids long. J lost 0 bases, V lost 0 bases, and 2 bases had no gene match. The chain's CDR3 is CASSLAGTANYGYTF. For the CDR3, the DNA is TGCGCCAGCAGCTTGGCCGGGACAGCTAACTATGGCTACACCTTC.

A few counts support this clone. This chain connects TRBV7-8 to TRBJ2-1, with TRBD2 identical over 8 bases. With 3 bases clipped from V and 6 bases from J, the junction kept 13 bases outside the gene matches. CDR1 SGHVS and CDR2 FQNEAQ come from the germline V gene. The CDR3 sequence is 17 residues long. Here the CDR3 DNA reads TGTGCCAGCAGCTTGTCCCTGAGACGGGGGGGAACCAATGAGCAGTTCTTC. Its protein is CASSLSLRRGGTNEQFF.

V is TRBV18 and J is TRBJ1-1; D is possibly TRBD1 (5 bases). The V end was cut by 8 bases, the J end by 3 bases, with 7 bases between. This CDR3 region has 11 residues. Germline assignment: CDR1 KGHSH and CDR2 LQKENI. CDR3 nucleotide sequence: TGTGCCAGCATACAGGACACTGAAGCTTTCTTT. The encoded protein is CASIQDTEAFF.

This clone has just a few counts. The gene calls are TRBV5-5 and TRBJ1-5, with TRBD1 matching 9 bases. V gave up 0 bases and J gave up 5 bases; unmatched junction bases: 0. CDR1 is SGHKS and CDR2 is YYEKEE in the germline V gene (reference sequence). The CDR3 covers 14 residues. The CDR3 sequence is CASSLDRGHQPQHF. For the CDR3, the DNA is TGTGCCAGCAGCTTGGACAGGGGGCATCAGCCCCAGCATTTT.